One and the same sample provided the 13 T cell receptor beta chains below, sequenced in a study of T-cell memory formation after mild COVID-19 listed by TCRdb under 2021. Library method: 5' RACE. This sample was sequenced with an Illumina NovaSeq 6000. Clones were called with MiXCR by TCRdb after fastp trimmed the public reads at Q25, and only in-frame beta chains were retained. Each entry merges the rows of one CDR3 protein and shows their most common DNA and genes. Here the sample has more than 250,000 distinct CDR3 sequences; 16% occur a single time. Together, the top ten hold 20% to 25% of the sample. Sequencing was done on a sample of PBMCs or a T cell subset sorted from them (not recorded which). These TCRs come from a man aged 18 to 35 who had mild COVID-19 (a few samples of this study predate the infection). The sample titles of this study are shuffled in the database, so cell type and time point are left out; the donor was told from shared clones.

The rearrangement uses TRBV2 and TRBJ1-1, with D unresolved. Trimming took 8 bases from V and 11 from J, leaving 12 bases between them. Germline V gives CDR1 SNHLY, CDR2 FYNNEI. The CDR3 is 10 amino acids. The CDR3 DNA sequence: TGTGCCAGCCGAGAGGGTCCGGCTTTCTTT. Translation: CASREGPAFF.

This clonotype was seen a few times. This chain connects TRBV7-9 to TRBJ2-7; 7 bases line up with TRBD1. Germline CDR1 SEHNR, CDR2 FQNEAQ (reference sequence). The CDR3 extends over 15 amino acids. J gave up 2 bases and V 5 bases, and 9 bases lay outside the gene matches. CDR3: CASSRDRASTYEQYF. Here the CDR3 DNA reads TGTGCCAGCAGCCGTGACAGGGCATCAACCTACGAGCAGTACTTC.

V gene TRBV12-3 or TRBV12-4 combines with J gene TRBJ1-1; maybe TRBD1 (5 bases). This CDR3 has 12 residues. Trimming pared 6 bases from V and 4 bases from J, leaving 9 bases between. The CDR3 nucleotides read TGTGCCAGCAGGTGGGACCCCACTGAAGCTTTCTTT. Protein product: CASRWDPTEAFF.

This clonotype occurred many times. The chain has TRBV3-1 and TRBJ1-6; no reliable D call. Trimming took off 1 base at V and 10 bases at J, with 8 bases between the two ends. This CDR3 has 13 residues. Germline-derived CDR1 and CDR2 are LGHDT and YNNKEL (reference sequence). CDR3 DNA: TGTGCCAGCAGCCAAGCCATCGTCTCACCCCTCCACTTT. As protein: CASSQAIVSPLHF.

This sequence joins TRBV5-1 and TRBJ2-5; D not resolved. The CDR3 spans 13 residues. CDR1 and CDR2 from the germline V gene are SGHRS and YFSETQ. Trimming shortened V by 2 bases and J by 4 bases, and 9 bases separated the two germline ends. CDR3 amino acids: CASSFRVPETQYF. For the CDR3, the DNA is TGCGCCAGCAGCTTTAGGGTGCCAGAGACCCAGTACTTC. Looking up the rest from reference TRBV5-1 and TRBJ2-5 gives the full variable domain: KAGVTQTPRYLIKTRGQQVTLSCSPISGHRSVSWYQQTPGQGLQFLFEYFSETQRNKGNFPGRFSGRQFSNSRSEMNVSTLELGDSALYLCASSFRVPETQYFGPGTRLLVL.

The V and J genes are TRBV20-1 and TRBJ2-3; D gene uncertain. In germline, CDR1 is DFQATT, CDR2 SNEGSKA (reference sequence). Trimming pared 6 bases from V and 0 bases from J, leaving 7 bases between. The length of the CDR3 is 12 residues. CDR3 bases: TGCAGTGCACAAACTAGCACAGATACGCAGTATTTT. Translation: CSAQTSTDTQYF.

This clonotype has ten or more counts. The chain employs TRBV5-1 and TRBJ1-1; 7 bases match TRBD1. Germline CDR1 is SGHRS and CDR2 is YFSETQ. The trim removed 0 bases at V and 5 bases at J, leaving 4 bases unmatched. The CDR3 length is 14 residues. The CDR3 reads CASSLVQGSTEAFF. As DNA, the CDR3 is TGCGCCAGCAGCTTGGTACAGGGGAGTACTGAAGCTTTCTTT.

The chain employs TRBV5-1 and TRBJ2-7, with D tentatively TRBD1 (6 bases). CDR1 is SGHRS, CDR2 YFSETQ, per germline. The CDR3 runs to 15 residues. Trimming stripped 7 bases from V and 0 bases from J, with 17 bases between. The CDR3 sequence is CASGWTATPSYEQYF. CDR3 in DNA: TGCGCCAGCGGATGGACAGCCACCCCCTCCTACGAGCAGTACTTC. The complete variable domain, with remaining parts taken from reference TRBV5-1 and TRBJ2-7, reads KAGVTQTPRYLIKTRGQQVTLSCSPISGHRSVSWYQQTPGQGLQFLFEYFSETQRNKGNFPGRFSGRQFSNSRSEMNVSTLELGDSALYLCASGWTATPSYEQYFGPGTRLTVT.

The J gene is TRBJ1-2, the V gene TRBV5-1; weak D call: TRBD1 (5 bases). The CDR3 is 15 residues long. V dropped 0 bases and J dropped 4 bases, with 13 bases sitting between them. Per germline, CDR1 SGHRS and CDR2 YFSETQ. The chain's CDR3 is CASSLGGPLLYGYTF. CDR3 nucleotides: TGCGCCAGCAGCTTGGGGGGCCCCCTACTCTATGGCTACACCTTC. The full variable domain, rest sourced from reference TRBV5-1 and TRBJ1-2, is KAGVTQTPRYLIKTRGQQVTLSCSPISGHRSVSWYQQTPGQGLQFLFEYFSETQRNKGNFPGRFSGRQFSNSRSEMNVSTLELGDSALYLCASSLGGPLLYGYTFGSGTRLTVV.

This clonotype has only a few counts. The chain uses TRBV7-2 and TRBJ2-3, with 16 bases fitting TRBD2. This CDR3 is built from 18 residues. After removal of 5 bases from V and 6 bases from J, the junction contained 11 bases not matched to a gene. Germline CDR1 reads SGHTA; CDR2 reads FQGNSA. The CDR3 here is CASSAGTSGGAGYDTQYF. The CDR3 DNA sequence: TGTGCCAGCAGCGCCGGGACTAGCGGGGGGGCGGGTTACGATACGCAGTATTTT.

This rearrangement joins TRBV20-1 to TRBJ1-3; 7 bases are a match to TRBD1. Germline lookup yields CDR1 DFQATT and CDR2 SNEGSKA (reference sequence). The CDR3 runs to 17 residues. V lost 4 bases to trimming and J lost 2 bases; unmatched junction nucleotides: 14. CDR3 sequence (DNA): TGCAGTGCTATTGGAGGGGGCCGGGGAGGTGCTGGAAACACCATATATTTT. This encodes CSAIGGGRGGAGNTIYF.

This rearrangement joins TRBV7-8 to TRBJ1-5; 9 bases line up with TRBD1. The V gene end was trimmed by 5 bases and the J gene end by 0 bases; junction bases not matched to a gene: 5. The CDR3 covers 16 residues. Per germline, CDR1 SGHVS and CDR2 FQNEAQ. As DNA, the CDR3 is TGTGCCAGCAGCAAGGACAGGGGCTTTAGCAATCAGCCCCAGCATTTT. As protein: CASSKDRGFSNQPQHF. Together with reference TRBV7-8 and TRBJ1-5, the CDR3 gives the full variable domain: GAGVSQSPRYKVAKRGQDVALRCDPISGHVSLFWYQQALGQGPEFLTYFQNEAQLDKSGLPSDRFFAERPEGSVSTLKIQRTQQEDSAVYLCASSKDRGFSNQPQHFGDGTRLSIL.

The CDR3 region is CASSWDRASGGYEQYF. The CDR3 DNA sequence: TGTGCCAGCAGCTGGGACAGGGCAAGTGGCGGCTACGAGCAGTACTTC. This chain connects TRBV11-2 to TRBJ2-7, with 9 bases that match TRBD1. The CDR3 totals 16 residues. Trimming cost V 4 bases and J 3 bases; bases outside gene matches: 10. CDR1 and CDR2 (germline): SGHAT, FQNNGV.